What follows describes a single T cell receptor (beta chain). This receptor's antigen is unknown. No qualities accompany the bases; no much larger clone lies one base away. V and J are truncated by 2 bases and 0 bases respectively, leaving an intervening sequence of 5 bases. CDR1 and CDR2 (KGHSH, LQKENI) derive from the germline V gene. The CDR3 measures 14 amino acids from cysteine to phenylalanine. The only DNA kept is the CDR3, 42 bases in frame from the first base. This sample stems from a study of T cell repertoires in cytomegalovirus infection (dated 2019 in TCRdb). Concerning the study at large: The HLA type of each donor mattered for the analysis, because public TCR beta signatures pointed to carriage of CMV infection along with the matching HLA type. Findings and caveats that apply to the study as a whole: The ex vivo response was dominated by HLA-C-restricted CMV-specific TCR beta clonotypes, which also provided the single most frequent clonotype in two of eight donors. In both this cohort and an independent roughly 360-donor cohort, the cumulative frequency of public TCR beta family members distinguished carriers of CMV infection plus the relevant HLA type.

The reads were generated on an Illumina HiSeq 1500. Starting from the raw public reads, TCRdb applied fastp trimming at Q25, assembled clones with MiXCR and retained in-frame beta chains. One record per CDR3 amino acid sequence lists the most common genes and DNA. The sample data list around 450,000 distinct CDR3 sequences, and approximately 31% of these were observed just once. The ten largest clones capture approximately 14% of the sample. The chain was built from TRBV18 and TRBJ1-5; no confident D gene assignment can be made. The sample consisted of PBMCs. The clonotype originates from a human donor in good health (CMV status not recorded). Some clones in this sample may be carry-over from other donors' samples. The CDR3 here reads CASSPDNSNQPQHF. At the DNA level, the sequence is TGTGCCAGCTCACCAGACAATAGCAATCAGCCCCAGCATTTT.